A selection of T cell receptor beta chains follows, all from one sample in a study of T-cell memory formation after mild COVID-19. MiXCR, applied by TCRdb to the 5' RACE reads, yields one record per CDR3 protein. The sample contains under 400,000 distinct CDR3 sequences, roughly 21% of which appear only once. The sequencing input was PBMCs or a T cell subset sorted from them (not recorded which). Receptors originate from an adult woman who had mild COVID-19 (a few samples of this study predate the infection). Cell type and time point are not known. The CDR3 runs from the conserved cysteine through the conserved F or W. The size entry is marked missing in some rows and otherwise reads once, few, many or a size class.

J gene: TRBJ2-7
V gene: TRBV27
clone size: many
CDR3 protein: CASSPNLATNYEQYF

J gene: TRBJ2-1
V gene: TRBV6-2/TRBV6-3
clone size: once
CDR3 protein: CATRDFLDEQFF

J gene: TRBJ2-3
V gene: TRBV6-6
clone size: few
CDR3 protein: CASSYLTGGAGSDTQYF

J gene: TRBJ1-4
V gene: TRBV20-1
clone size: few
CDR3 protein: CSARALTDNEKLFF

J gene: TRBJ2-7
V gene: TRBV6-5
clone size: -
CDR3 protein: CASSYPGRRGEQYF

J gene: TRBJ2-7
V gene: TRBV7-2
clone size: -
CDR3 protein: CASRVDSLPSYEQYF

J gene: TRBJ1-1
V gene: TRBV27
clone size: -
CDR3 protein: CASSPSWNTEAFF

J gene: TRBJ2-5
V gene: TRBV12-3/TRBV12-4
clone size: -
CDR3 protein: CASALGETQYF

J gene: TRBJ1-4
V gene: TRBV4-3
clone size: few
CDR3 protein: CASDMHRETNNEKLFF

J gene: TRBJ2-2
V gene: TRBV7-9
clone size: -
CDR3 protein: CASSQRDPYTGELFF

J gene: TRBJ2-1
V gene: TRBV5-1
clone size: few
CDR3 protein: CASTPWERQGNNEQFF